These T cell receptor beta chains were read from a single sample in a study of blood T cell repertoires in COVID-19. Measured with immunoSEQ multiplex PCR; TCRdb has only the in-frame clones, and not every one. In the table there are 200,000 to 250,000 clones, about 85% of which are singletons. The source material was peripheral blood. The receptors stem from a woman between 18 and 29 years old who had recovered from COVID-19. Both conserved end residues are part of each CDR3. Fields, in order: D gene, V gene, clone size, J gene, CDR3 DNA, CDR3 protein. The D gene is left open where the match is weak. Only some rows state a clone size, as once, few, many or a class for expanded clones.

D gene: TRBD2; V gene: TRBV5-4; clone size: NA; J gene: TRBJ2-1; CDR3 DNA: TGTGCCAGCAGCTTGTCTTTAGCGGGAGGACATGAGCAGTTCTTC; CDR3 protein: CASSLSLAGGHEQFF
D gene: NA; V gene: TRBV7-3; clone size: NA; J gene: TRBJ2-3; CDR3 DNA: TGTGCCAGCAGCTTAAACTCGGGAAGCCCAGATACGCAGTATTTT; CDR3 protein: CASSLNSGSPDTQYF
D gene: TRBD1; V gene: TRBV24-1; clone size: NA; J gene: TRBJ2-3; CDR3 DNA: TGTGCCACCAGTGCTACCGGGACAGATAGCACAGATACGCAGTATTTT; CDR3 protein: CATSATGTDSTDTQYF
D gene: NA; V gene: TRBV29-1; clone size: NA; J gene: TRBJ1-1; CDR3 DNA: TGCAGCGTTGAATTCAGAATGGGCGCTGAAGCTTTCTTT; CDR3 protein: CSVEFRMGAEAFF
D gene: TRBD1; V gene: TRBV19; clone size: NA; J gene: TRBJ1-1; CDR3 DNA: TGTGCCAGTAGTATCCGGTACAGGGGTCCTTTCTTT; CDR3 protein: CASSIRYRGPFF
D gene: NA; V gene: TRBV3-1/TRBV3-2; clone size: NA; J gene: TRBJ2-7; CDR3 DNA: TGTGCCAGCAGCCAAGTCAGTTCCTACGAGCAGTACTTC; CDR3 protein: CASSQVSSYEQYF
D gene: NA; V gene: TRBV4-3; clone size: NA; J gene: TRBJ2-3; CDR3 DNA: TGCGCCAGCAGCCAAGATTCGGGGATTGGGACAGATACGCAGTATTTT; CDR3 protein: CASSQDSGIGTDTQYF
D gene: TRBD2; V gene: TRBV19; clone size: NA; J gene: TRBJ2-3; CDR3 DNA: TGTGCCAGTAGTTCGACGGGACTAGCGGGAGGCACCTGGACAGATACGCAGTATTTT; CDR3 protein: CASSSTGLAGGTWTDTQYF
D gene: NA; V gene: TRBV7-2; clone size: NA; J gene: TRBJ2-2; CDR3 DNA: TGTGCCAGCAGCCCTTACACAGGGAACGCCGGGGAGCTGTTTTTT; CDR3 protein: CASSPYTGNAGELFF
D gene: TRBD1; V gene: TRBV2; clone size: NA; J gene: TRBJ1-6; CDR3 DNA: TGTGCCAGCAGTGGTACAGGGGGCTCGAATTCACCCCTCCACTTT; CDR3 protein: CASSGTGGSNSPLHF
D gene: NA; V gene: TRBV30; clone size: NA; J gene: TRBJ2-7; CDR3 DNA: TGTGCCTGGAGTCCCGGGACATACTACGAGCAGTACTTC; CDR3 protein: CAWSPGTYYEQYF
D gene: NA; V gene: TRBV4-1; clone size: NA; J gene: TRBJ2-5; CDR3 DNA: TGCGCCAGCAGCACAGGGGAGACCCAGTACTTC; CDR3 protein: CASSTGETQYF
D gene: TRBD1; V gene: TRBV19; clone size: NA; J gene: TRBJ2-7; CDR3 DNA: TGTGCCAGTAGTATAATTCAAGGACAGGGCACCTACGAGCAGTACTTC; CDR3 protein: CASSIIQGQGTYEQYF
D gene: NA; V gene: TRBV18; clone size: NA; J gene: TRBJ2-5; CDR3 DNA: TGTGCCAGCTCACCCGCCAGGGAGACCCAGTACTTC; CDR3 protein: CASSPARETQYF
D gene: TRBD2; V gene: TRBV27; clone size: NA; J gene: TRBJ2-7; CDR3 DNA: TGTGCCAGCAGTTCACAAGGACTAGCGGTAACCTACGAGCAGTACTTC; CDR3 protein: CASSSQGLAVTYEQYF
D gene: NA; V gene: TRBV30; clone size: NA; J gene: TRBJ2-1; CDR3 DNA: TGTGCCTGGGGGGGCCGTCTCTACAATGAGCAGTTCTTC; CDR3 protein: CAWGGRLYNEQFF
D gene: TRBD2; V gene: TRBV20-1; clone size: NA; J gene: TRBJ2-1; CDR3 DNA: TGCAGTGCGAGTCGTCTAGCGGGAGACTACAATGAGCAGTTCTTC; CDR3 protein: CSASRLAGDYNEQFF
D gene: TRBD1; V gene: TRBV12-3/TRBV12-4; clone size: once; J gene: TRBJ1-4; CDR3 DNA: TGTGCCAGCACCCTGGACAGGGATGAAAAACTGTTTTTT; CDR3 protein: CASTLDRDEKLFF
D gene: TRBD1; V gene: TRBV4-1; clone size: once; J gene: TRBJ2-5; CDR3 DNA: TGCGCCAGCAGCCGAACAGGGGGTCCCGGCCAAGAGACCCAGTACTTC; CDR3 protein: CASSRTGGPGQETQYF
D gene: NA; V gene: TRBV6-6; clone size: NA; J gene: TRBJ2-7; CDR3 DNA: TGTGCCAGCAGTTACTCGAAGGGGCACTTCTACGAGCAGTACTTC; CDR3 protein: CASSYSKGHFYEQYF
D gene: NA; V gene: TRBV7-2; clone size: NA; J gene: TRBJ1-1; CDR3 DNA: TGTGCCAGCAGCTCCAGGGGTGAAGCTTTCTTT; CDR3 protein: CASSSRGEAFF
D gene: TRBD2; V gene: TRBV7-9; clone size: NA; J gene: TRBJ2-5; CDR3 DNA: TGTGCCAGCCACCACATCGGGACTAGCGGGAGGTTTGAGACCCAGTACTTC; CDR3 protein: CASHHIGTSGRFETQYF
D gene: TRBD1; V gene: TRBV27; clone size: NA; J gene: TRBJ1-6; CDR3 DNA: TGTGCCAGCAGACCAGGGACAGGGGGTTCACCCCTCCACTTT; CDR3 protein: CASRPGTGGSPLHF
D gene: NA; V gene: TRBV18; clone size: NA; J gene: TRBJ1-5; CDR3 DNA: TGTGCCAGCTCAGACAGAGATCAGCCCCAGCATTTT; CDR3 protein: CASSDRDQPQHF
D gene: NA; V gene: TRBV5-1; clone size: once; J gene: TRBJ1-1; CDR3 DNA: TGCGCCAGCCATGGCAGAAACACTGAAGCTTTCTTT; CDR3 protein: CASHGRNTEAFF
D gene: TRBD1; V gene: TRBV13; clone size: NA; J gene: TRBJ1-4; CDR3 DNA: TGTGCCAGCAGTCGACAGGGTTGGGACGAAAAACTGTTTTTT; CDR3 protein: CASSRQGWDEKLFF
D gene: NA; V gene: TRBV10-3; clone size: NA; J gene: TRBJ2-1; CDR3 DNA: TGTGCCATCAGCGGACCACGGGACTTTAACAATGAGCAGTTCTTC; CDR3 protein: CAISGPRDFNNEQFF
D gene: NA; V gene: TRBV4-3; clone size: NA; J gene: TRBJ2-3; CDR3 DNA: TGCGCCAGCAGCCAAGATCCATCAGATACGCAGTATTTT; CDR3 protein: CASSQDPSDTQYF
D gene: TRBD1; V gene: TRBV7-9; clone size: once; J gene: TRBJ2-7; CDR3 DNA: TGTGCCAGCAGCCCGGGACAGGGGGCTTCCGAGCAGTACTTC; CDR3 protein: CASSPGQGASEQYF
D gene: NA; V gene: TRBV30; clone size: NA; J gene: TRBJ1-5; CDR3 DNA: TGTGCCTGGAAGAGGCAAGGTCAGCCCCAGCATTTT; CDR3 protein: CAWKRQGQPQHF
D gene: TRBD1; V gene: TRBV15; clone size: NA; J gene: TRBJ1-2; CDR3 DNA: TGTGCCACCAGCCGGACAGGAGACTATGGCTACACCTTC; CDR3 protein: CATSRTGDYGYTF
D gene: NA; V gene: TRBV19; clone size: NA; J gene: TRBJ2-3; CDR3 DNA: TGTGCCAGTAGTATATGGGCAGGGGTGCCTACAGATACGCAGTATTTT; CDR3 protein: CASSIWAGVPTDTQYF
D gene: TRBD2; V gene: TRBV4-3; clone size: NA; J gene: TRBJ2-1; CDR3 DNA: TGCGCCAGCAGCCTGGGATGGGCTAGCGGTTCCTACAATGAGCAGTTCTTC; CDR3 protein: CASSLGWASGSYNEQFF
D gene: NA; V gene: TRBV13; clone size: NA; J gene: TRBJ1-2; CDR3 DNA: TGTGCCAGCAAACGCGGGGGAGGCAAAGGTGGCTACACCTTC; CDR3 protein: CASKRGGGKGGYTF
D gene: TRBD1; V gene: TRBV7-9; clone size: NA; J gene: TRBJ2-3; CDR3 DNA: TGTGCCAGCAGCCTACCTCCGGAGGACAGGTCTTCCCCTACGCAGTATTTT; CDR3 protein: CASSLPPEDRSSPTQYF
D gene: NA; V gene: TRBV7-9; clone size: NA; J gene: TRBJ2-6; CDR3 DNA: TGTGCCAGCAACCAAAAGGCAGGGGAATCTGGGGCCAACGTCCTGACTTTC; CDR3 protein: CASNQKAGESGANVLTF
D gene: NA; V gene: TRBV7-9; clone size: once; J gene: TRBJ2-1; CDR3 DNA: TGTGCCAGCAGCTTAGGGACTAATGAGCAGTTCTTC; CDR3 protein: CASSLGTNEQFF
D gene: TRBD2; V gene: TRBV9; clone size: NA; J gene: TRBJ2-7; CDR3 DNA: TGTGCCAGCAGCCCAATCGACGGACTAGCGGTCTACGAGCAGTACTTC; CDR3 protein: CASSPIDGLAVYEQYF
D gene: TRBD1; V gene: TRBV5-1; clone size: NA; J gene: TRBJ1-2; CDR3 DNA: TGCGCCAGCAGCTCCTCCGGGGACAGCTTCTATGGCTACACCTTC; CDR3 protein: CASSSSGDSFYGYTF
D gene: TRBD1; V gene: TRBV7-9; clone size: NA; J gene: TRBJ1-2; CDR3 DNA: TGTGCCAGCAGCCTCGGGACAGGGGGCGATCATGGCTACACCTTC; CDR3 protein: CASSLGTGGDHGYTF
D gene: NA; V gene: TRBV18; clone size: NA; J gene: TRBJ2-7; CDR3 DNA: TGTGCCAGCTCCCCCGGGACATTCTCCTACGAGCAGTACTTC; CDR3 protein: CASSPGTFSYEQYF
D gene: NA; V gene: TRBV19; clone size: NA; J gene: TRBJ1-1; CDR3 DNA: TGTGCCAGTAGTAGTTACAGATTAGGTCCCCTTGACACTGAAGCTTTCTTT; CDR3 protein: CASSSYRLGPLDTEAFF
D gene: TRBD1; V gene: TRBV7-2; clone size: NA; J gene: TRBJ1-2; CDR3 DNA: TGTGCCAGCAGGCCGACAGGGTTTCCTAACTATGGCTACACCTTC; CDR3 protein: CASRPTGFPNYGYTF
D gene: NA; V gene: TRBV6-2/TRBV6-3; clone size: NA; J gene: TRBJ1-1; CDR3 DNA: TGTGCCAGCAGTTACCCGGGAACACTGGGGAGCACTGAAGCTTTCTTT; CDR3 protein: CASSYPGTLGSTEAFF
D gene: NA; V gene: TRBV6-6; clone size: NA; J gene: TRBJ2-7; CDR3 DNA: TGTGCCACAACGGGGGACTCCTACGAGCAGTACTTC; CDR3 protein: CATTGDSYEQYF
D gene: NA; V gene: TRBV30; clone size: few; J gene: TRBJ1-6; CDR3 DNA: TGTGCCTGGAGGGCCGTTGGTTGGGGGGGGGAGTCACCCCTCCACTTT; CDR3 protein: CAWRAVGWGGESPLHF
D gene: NA; V gene: TRBV5-4; clone size: NA; J gene: TRBJ2-1; CDR3 DNA: TGTGCCAGCAGCTCAGACCGGAGCTCCTACAATGAGCAGTTCTTC; CDR3 protein: CASSSDRSSYNEQFF
D gene: TRBD2; V gene: TRBV7-2; clone size: NA; J gene: TRBJ2-3; CDR3 DNA: TGTGCCAGCAGCTCGGCCCGGGAGGAAACGCAGTATTTT; CDR3 protein: CASSSAREETQYF
D gene: NA; V gene: TRBV27; clone size: NA; J gene: TRBJ2-6; CDR3 DNA: TGTGCCAGCAGTTTATCGGCTGCTGGGGCCAACGTCCTGACTTTC; CDR3 protein: CASSLSAAGANVLTF
D gene: NA; V gene: TRBV11-2; clone size: NA; J gene: TRBJ1-5; CDR3 DNA: TGTGCCAGCAGCTTAGAAACTAACCGGCGGGATCAGCCCCAGCATTTT; CDR3 protein: CASSLETNRRDQPQHF
D gene: TRBD1; V gene: TRBV25-1; clone size: NA; J gene: TRBJ2-7; CDR3 DNA: TGTGCCAGCAGTGAATCGCGGACAGGGCTGTACTTC; CDR3 protein: CASSESRTGLYF
D gene: TRBD2; V gene: TRBV9; clone size: NA; J gene: TRBJ2-6; CDR3 DNA: TGTGCCAGCAGCCCCCTGGGGAGGGATGGGGCCAACGTCCTGACTTTC; CDR3 protein: CASSPLGRDGANVLTF
D gene: NA; V gene: TRBV11-2; clone size: once; J gene: TRBJ1-2; CDR3 DNA: TGTGCCAGCAGCTTATACAGGAATAACTATGGCTACACCTTC; CDR3 protein: CASSLYRNNYGYTF
D gene: NA; V gene: TRBV18; clone size: NA; J gene: TRBJ2-7; CDR3 DNA: TGTGCCAGCTCACCAGACACAGGCCCCTACTCCTACGAGCAGTACTTC; CDR3 protein: CASSPDTGPYSYEQYF
D gene: NA; V gene: TRBV27; clone size: NA; J gene: TRBJ1-2; CDR3 DNA: TGTGCCAGCAGTTTAGGCCTCCGGAGCGGCTACACCTTC; CDR3 protein: CASSLGLRSGYTF